This is a list of T cell receptor beta chains from one sample in a study of blood T cells in healthy people across ages. TCRdb redid the calling of the 5' RACE reads with MiXCR, one entry per CDR3 protein. This table has hundreds of thousands of distinct CDR3 sequences, roughly 56% appearing once. Material: blood. All receptors come from a man in his forties in good health. Each CDR3 is given with its conserved first and last residue. The D gene is left open where the match is weak. Clone size is shown for a subset of rows, as once, few, many or a class of expanded clone.

abundance: -
v_gene: TRBV6-1
d_gene: -
j_gene: TRBJ2-7
CDR3nt: TGTGCCAGCAGTGAACAAGGGGGGGACGAGCAGTACTTC
CDR3aa: CASSEQGGDEQYF

abundance: few
v_gene: TRBV9
d_gene: TRBD2
j_gene: TRBJ2-2
CDR3nt: TGTGCCAGCAGCGTAGCCCTCCCTGCTAGCGGCACCGGGGAGCTGTTTTTT
CDR3aa: CASSVALPASGTGELFF

abundance: -
v_gene: TRBV29-1
d_gene: -
j_gene: TRBJ2-5
CDR3nt: TGCAGCGTTGAAGATCGGGACGGGGGGACCCAGTACTTC
CDR3aa: CSVEDRDGGTQYF

abundance: -
v_gene: TRBV27
d_gene: TRBD2
j_gene: TRBJ2-3
CDR3nt: TGTGCCAGCAGTTTATCGCTAGCGGGATACACAGATACGCAGTATTTT
CDR3aa: CASSLSLAGYTDTQYF

abundance: -
v_gene: TRBV4-2
d_gene: -
j_gene: TRBJ1-3
CDR3nt: TGTGCCAGCAGCCAAGATACCAACTCTGGAAACACCATATATTTT
CDR3aa: CASSQDTNSGNTIYF

abundance: few
v_gene: TRBV10-3
d_gene: -
j_gene: TRBJ2-1
CDR3nt: TGTGCCATCAGTGAGTCGGGGCCCAACTCCTACAATGAGCAGTTCTTC
CDR3aa: CAISESGPNSYNEQFF

abundance: -
v_gene: TRBV29-1
d_gene: TRBD1
j_gene: TRBJ2-7
CDR3nt: TGCAGCGTTAACGACAGGGCCTACTCCTACGAGCAGTACTTC
CDR3aa: CSVNDRAYSYEQYF

abundance: -
v_gene: TRBV6-1
d_gene: -
j_gene: TRBJ1-5
CDR3nt: TGTGCCAGCGAGGGGCGTCCCAGGGGCAATCAGCCCCAGCATTTT
CDR3aa: CASEGRPRGNQPQHF

abundance: few
v_gene: TRBV4-1
d_gene: -
j_gene: TRBJ2-2
CDR3nt: TGCGCCAGCAGGGCTTCGGGTACCGGGGAGCTGTTTTTT
CDR3aa: CASRASGTGELFF

abundance: -
v_gene: TRBV10-3
d_gene: -
j_gene: TRBJ1-5
CDR3nt: TGTGCCATCAGTTCGGACCCGCTGATCCAGCCCCAGCATTTT
CDR3aa: CAISSDPLIQPQHF

abundance: -
v_gene: TRBV7-3
d_gene: -
j_gene: TRBJ2-1
CDR3nt: TGTGCCAGCAGCTCGGGCGCCGGACAGCACAATGAGCAGTTCTTC
CDR3aa: CASSSGAGQHNEQFF

abundance: -
v_gene: TRBV20-1
d_gene: -
j_gene: TRBJ1-1
CDR3nt: TGCAGTGCTAGTCTTCCTGGCAGGGAGAACACTGAAGCTTTCTTT
CDR3aa: CSASLPGRENTEAFF

abundance: once
v_gene: TRBV20-1
d_gene: TRBD2
j_gene: TRBJ2-1
CDR3nt: TGCAGTGCTAGTTCGGCGGGGGACTACAATGAGCAGTTCTTC
CDR3aa: CSASSAGDYNEQFF

abundance: few
v_gene: TRBV4-2
d_gene: -
j_gene: TRBJ1-2
CDR3nt: TGTGCCAGCAGCCAAGTCTCAGGGGAAGGCTACACCTTC
CDR3aa: CASSQVSGEGYTF

abundance: -
v_gene: TRBV2
d_gene: TRBD1
j_gene: TRBJ1-5
CDR3nt: TGTGCCAGCAGAGGCAAACAGGGGGCCCCGGTCAATCAGCCCCAGCATTTT
CDR3aa: CASRGKQGAPVNQPQHF

abundance: few
v_gene: TRBV29-1
d_gene: -
j_gene: TRBJ2-4
CDR3nt: TGCAGCGCTTCAGGGACGATTGACATTCAGTACTTC
CDR3aa: CSASGTIDIQYF

abundance: few
v_gene: TRBV27
d_gene: -
j_gene: TRBJ2-7
CDR3nt: TGTGCCAGCGGCCAGGGGGAGCAGTACTTC
CDR3aa: CASGQGEQYF

abundance: many
v_gene: TRBV28
d_gene: TRBD2
j_gene: TRBJ2-1
CDR3nt: TGTGCCAGCAGACCCGGGACTAGCGGGAGGAATGAGCAGTTCTTC
CDR3aa: CASRPGTSGRNEQFF

abundance: once
v_gene: TRBV30
d_gene: -
j_gene: TRBJ1-5
CDR3nt: TGTGCCTGGAGTGCAGGGAGCAATCAGCCCCAGCATTTT
CDR3aa: CAWSAGSNQPQHF

abundance: -
v_gene: TRBV20-1
d_gene: -
j_gene: TRBJ2-1
CDR3nt: TGCAGTGCTAGAGATCCTAGCGCCACCTACAATGAGCAGTTCTTC
CDR3aa: CSARDPSATYNEQFF

abundance: few
v_gene: TRBV10-3
d_gene: -
j_gene: TRBJ2-1
CDR3nt: TGTGCCATCAGTGCCGGGGACTACAGGGACCCGCAGTTCTTC
CDR3aa: CAISAGDYRDPQFF

abundance: -
v_gene: TRBV28
d_gene: -
j_gene: TRBJ1-6
CDR3nt: TGTGCCAGCAGTTTCATCCGTAATTCACCCCTCCACTTT
CDR3aa: CASSFIRNSPLHF

abundance: -
v_gene: TRBV5-1
d_gene: -
j_gene: TRBJ2-7
CDR3nt: TGCGCCAGCAGCTTGGTATGCCACGGGGGACCACACTACGAGCAGTACTTC
CDR3aa: CASSLVCHGGPHYEQYF

abundance: -
v_gene: TRBV6-1
d_gene: -
j_gene: TRBJ1-2
CDR3nt: TGTGCCAGCACCCGGGATGTCTATAGCTACACCTTC
CDR3aa: CASTRDVYSYTF

abundance: -
v_gene: TRBV27
d_gene: TRBD1
j_gene: TRBJ2-1
CDR3nt: TGTGCCAGCAGTCCTTGGTCCGGGACAGGGTCCCTCCATGAGCAGTTCTTC
CDR3aa: CASSPWSGTGSLHEQFF

abundance: -
v_gene: TRBV23-1
d_gene: -
j_gene: TRBJ1-2
CDR3nt: TGCGCCAGCAGTGCGAGGGGCTGGGACGGCTACACCTTC
CDR3aa: CASSARGWDGYTF

abundance: once
v_gene: TRBV6-1
d_gene: TRBD1
j_gene: TRBJ2-7
CDR3nt: TGTGCCAGCAGTGGGCTTAGACAGGGGCAAGTCTCCTACGAGCAGTACTTC
CDR3aa: CASSGLRQGQVSYEQYF

abundance: few
v_gene: TRBV29-1
d_gene: TRBD2
j_gene: TRBJ2-1
CDR3nt: TGCAGCGTTGGCCCCCTAGCGGGAGCGGCTGAGCAGTTCTTC
CDR3aa: CSVGPLAGAAEQFF

abundance: once
v_gene: TRBV7-3
d_gene: -
j_gene: TRBJ2-6
CDR3nt: TGTGCCAGCAGCCCCTCGAGCAGGTCCAACTCTGGGGCCAACGTCCTGACTTTC
CDR3aa: CASSPSSRSNSGANVLTF

abundance: -
v_gene: TRBV7-2
d_gene: -
j_gene: TRBJ2-5
CDR3nt: TGTGCCAGCAGGCGGACAGACAAGTCGACCCAGTACTTC
CDR3aa: CASRRTDKSTQYF

abundance: -
v_gene: TRBV5-5
d_gene: -
j_gene: TRBJ2-2
CDR3nt: TGTGCCAGCAGCTCAGGGGAAGTCGCTGGGGAGCTGTTTTTT
CDR3aa: CASSSGEVAGELFF

abundance: -
v_gene: TRBV7-2
d_gene: TRBD1
j_gene: TRBJ2-3
CDR3nt: TGTGCCAGCAGCCGGGACAGGGGGTTCGGGGATACGCAGTATTTT
CDR3aa: CASSRDRGFGDTQYF

abundance: -
v_gene: TRBV20-1
d_gene: -
j_gene: TRBJ2-1
CDR3nt: TGCAGTGCTAGGGCGGGAACAGTTCAGTATGAGCAGTTCTTC
CDR3aa: CSARAGTVQYEQFF

abundance: few
v_gene: TRBV6-5
d_gene: -
j_gene: TRBJ1-6
CDR3nt: TGTGCCAGCAGTTACTGGACAGCTGTAGGGTTCCATTCACCCCTCCACTTT
CDR3aa: CASSYWTAVGFHSPLHF

abundance: few
v_gene: TRBV27
d_gene: -
j_gene: TRBJ1-4
CDR3nt: TGTGCCAGTCGACAGCGTAATGAAAAACTGTTTTTT
CDR3aa: CASRQRNEKLFF

abundance: -
v_gene: TRBV9
d_gene: TRBD1
j_gene: TRBJ2-7
CDR3nt: TGTGCCAGCAGCGCAAAGGACAGGGGGTTATACGAGCAGTACTTC
CDR3aa: CASSAKDRGLYEQYF

abundance: -
v_gene: TRBV5-1
d_gene: -
j_gene: TRBJ2-2
CDR3nt: TGCGCCAGCAGCTTGGGGGGGATTCTCGCCGGGGAGCTGTTTTTT
CDR3aa: CASSLGGILAGELFF

abundance: -
v_gene: TRBV28
d_gene: TRBD2
j_gene: TRBJ2-1
CDR3nt: TGTGCCACCAGGGCGCTTAAGTCTGGGACTAGTCGTGATGAGCAGTTCTTC
CDR3aa: CATRALKSGTSRDEQFF

abundance: few
v_gene: TRBV7-2
d_gene: -
j_gene: TRBJ2-7
CDR3nt: TGTGCCAGCAGCTTATTGCTCGCTACCTACGAGCAGTACTTC
CDR3aa: CASSLLLATYEQYF

abundance: -
v_gene: TRBV25-1
d_gene: -
j_gene: TRBJ2-5
CDR3nt: TGTGCCAGCAGTGAATTAGGGGGACAAGAGACCCAGTACTTC
CDR3aa: CASSELGGQETQYF

abundance: -
v_gene: TRBV6-1
d_gene: TRBD1
j_gene: TRBJ1-2
CDR3nt: TGTGCCAGCAGTGGGACAGGCTACTATGGCTACACCTTC
CDR3aa: CASSGTGYYGYTF

abundance: -
v_gene: TRBV29-1
d_gene: -
j_gene: TRBJ2-5
CDR3nt: TGCAGCGGGGGGTTTCAGGGAGAGACCCAGTACTTC
CDR3aa: CSGGFQGETQYF

abundance: few
v_gene: TRBV6-6
d_gene: -
j_gene: TRBJ2-1
CDR3nt: TGTGCCAGCAGACCACAGCACAATGAGCAGTTCTTC
CDR3aa: CASRPQHNEQFF

abundance: once
v_gene: TRBV5-1
d_gene: TRBD2
j_gene: TRBJ2-3
CDR3nt: TGCGCCAGCAGCCCACCGGGACTAGCGGGGGGATACACAGATACGCAGTATTTT
CDR3aa: CASSPPGLAGGYTDTQYF

abundance: few
v_gene: TRBV14
d_gene: TRBD2
j_gene: TRBJ2-5
CDR3nt: TGTGCCAGCAGCCAAGCGGGACTAACAGAGACCCAGTACTTC
CDR3aa: CASSQAGLTETQYF

abundance: few
v_gene: TRBV20-1
d_gene: -
j_gene: TRBJ2-5
CDR3nt: TGCAGTGGAGAAGATCAAGAGACCCAGTACTTC
CDR3aa: CSGEDQETQYF

abundance: -
v_gene: TRBV10-3
d_gene: -
j_gene: TRBJ1-2
CDR3nt: TGTGCCATCAGTGAGGTGAGGGAGAACTATGGCTACACCTTC
CDR3aa: CAISEVRENYGYTF